This passage covers 32 T cell receptor beta chains from one sample sequenced in a study of cytomegalovirus exposure and HLA in healthy donors. A multiplex PCR was run with 60 Vbeta primers and 13 Jbeta primers. The method was immunoSEQ multiplex PCR; TCRdb's version includes in-frame clones alone and lacks a portion of them. The table includes about 210,000 clones, about 81% detected once. The sequencing sample was made of PBMCs. The receptors come from a man aged 40-55 years in good health and CMV-seropositive.

The genes are TRBV19 and TRBJ1-1; TRBD1 matches at 7 bases. Germline assignment: CDR1 LNHDA and CDR2 SQIVND (reference sequence). This CDR3 contains 16 residues. J gave up 1 base and V 4 bases, and 9 bases lay outside the gene matches. The DNA of the CDR3 is TGTGCCAGTAGTACCGGGACAGTAAGAAGGAACACTGAAGCTTTCTTT. Residues: CASSTGTVRRNTEAFF.

The V call is TRBV7-9, the J call TRBJ1-2; D ambiguous. This CDR3 is 14 amino acids long. In germline, CDR1 is SEHNR, CDR2 FQNEAQ (reference sequence). V lost 2 bases and J 4 bases, leaving 11 bases between the germline ends. The CDR3 spells CASSLLIQTYGYTF. The CDR3, as DNA: TGTGCCAGCAGCTTATTAATACAGACCTATGGCTACACCTTC.

The chain uses TRBV7-8 and TRBJ1-5; 7 bases map to TRBD1. This CDR3 contains 15 residues. CDR1 and CDR2 from the germline V gene are SGHVS and FQNEAQ. V trimming: 1 base; J trimming: 3 bases; junction bases outside the gene matches: 3. Here the CDR3 reads CASSLGDRVNQPQHF. The CDR3 region has the DNA TGTGCCAGCAGCTTAGGGGACAGAGTCAATCAGCCCCAGCATTTT.

In the case of this clone: This specimen includes other DNA sequences encoding the same CDR3. V gene TRBV5-4 combines with J gene TRBJ2-3; 11 positions match TRBD2. This CDR3 contains 16 residues. V dropped 0 bases and J dropped 0; count of bases not matched to a gene: 0. Germline loops: CDR1 SGHNT, CDR2 YYREEE (reference sequence). The CDR3 loop reads CASSLGTSGSTDTQYF. The CDR3 coding sequence is TGTGCCAGCAGCTTGGGGACTAGCGGGAGCACAGATACGCAGTATTTT.

This clone appeared once. In DNA form, the CDR3 reads TGTGCCAGCAGCTTAATCGAACTGGTCCAAGAGACCCAGTACTTC. It codes for CASSLIELVQETQYF. The genes are TRBV5-6 and TRBJ2-5; D call uncertain. Trimming stripped 2 bases from V and 1 base from J, with 12 bases between. This CDR3 has 15 amino acids. Germline V gene lookup returns CDR1 SGHDT and CDR2 YYEEEE.

This chain's CDR3 is CASSMLTTAIATNEKLFF. The CDR3 DNA is TGTGCCAGTAGTATGCTAACGACAGCGATCGCAACTAATGAAAAACTGTTTTTT. This chain connects TRBV19 to TRBJ1-4; tentatively, D is TRBD1 (5 bases). This CDR3 spans 18 amino acids. V dropped 3 bases and J dropped 0 bases, with 17 bases sitting between them. Germline lookup yields CDR1 LNHDA and CDR2 SQIVND (reference sequence).

V gene TRBV28 combines with J gene TRBJ1-2; D may be TRBD1 (6 bases). Trimming removed 6 bases at V and 3 bases at J, with 14 bases between. Germline lookup yields CDR1 MDHEN and CDR2 SYDVKM. The CDR3 loop spans 14 amino acids. CDR3 amino acids: CASSLYRADYGYTF. CDR3 in DNA: TGTGCCAGCAGCCTATACAGGGCTGACTATGGCTACACCTTC.

The J gene is TRBJ1-2, the V gene TRBV29-1; the D is unclear. The CDR3 totals 13 residues. V lost 3 bases and J lost 4, with 12 bases in between. Germline V gives CDR1 SQVTM, CDR2 ANQGSEA. The CDR3 spells CSVESESSYGYTF. As DNA, the CDR3 is TGCAGCGTTGAGTCCGAGTCTAGCTATGGCTACACCTTC.

V and J are TRBV27 and TRBJ2-1, with TRBD2 matching 8 bases. The V and J ends lost 1 base and 2 bases, in that order; junction bases with no gene match: 1. The germline V gene encodes CDR1 MNHEY and CDR2 SMNVEV (reference sequence). The CDR3 is 15 residues long. CDR3 protein: CASSLLLAAYNEQFF. The CDR3 coding sequence is TGTGCCAGCAGTTTATTACTAGCGGCCTACAATGAGCAGTTCTTC.

The chain combines TRBV19 with TRBJ1-2, with 7 bases fitting TRBD1. The length of the CDR3 is 13 residues. V gave up 7 bases and J gave up 8 bases; unmatched junction bases: 10. In germline, CDR1 is LNHDA, CDR2 SQIVND (reference sequence). The CDR3 is CASTTRGVRGYTF. CDR3 sequence (DNA): TGTGCCAGTACCACCAGGGGGGTTCGGGGCTACACCTTC.

This chain links TRBV5-1 with TRBJ2-5; the D is unclear. CDR3 size: 15 residues. Germline V lookup: CDR1 SGHRS, CDR2 YFSETQ. V was shortened by 4 bases and J by 3 bases, with 16 bases between the two germline ends. The CDR3: CASSPSVPLKETQYF. The CDR3 DNA reads as TGCGCCAGCAGCCCCTCCGTCCCCTTAAAAGAGACCCAGTACTTC.

The chain has TRBV29-1 and TRBJ1-3; a weak D match, TRBD1 (6 bases). This CDR3 region has 14 residues. With 7 bases removed from V and 1 base from J, the gap between germline ends came to 14 bases. The germline V gene has CDR1 SQVTM and CDR2 ANQGSEA. The CDR3 loop is CSALKGVSGNTIYF. DNA of the CDR3: TGCAGCGCTCTGAAGGGGGTGTCTGGAAACACCATATATTTT.

The chain employs TRBV29-1 and TRBJ1-2; D remains unclear. This CDR3 is built from 11 residues. Germline loops: CDR1 SQVTM, CDR2 ANQGSEA. With 7 bases removed from V and 2 bases from J, the gap between germline ends came to 8 bases. The CDR3 bases are TGCAGCGCTACAGAGAACTATGGCTACACCTTC. This encodes CSATENYGYTF.

V usage is TRBV18 and J usage is TRBJ2-7, with D possibly being TRBD1 (5 bases). Germline V gene lookup returns CDR1 KGHSH and CDR2 LQKENI. The CDR3 is 13 residues long. V was pared by 4 bases and J by 0 bases, with 7 bases between. Here the CDR3 reads CASSRQGSYEQYV. As DNA, the CDR3 is TGTGCCAGCTCACGGCAGGGCTCCTACGAGCAGTACGTC.

V gene TRBV19 combines with J gene TRBJ2-6, with a weak D call TRBD1 (5 bases). From germline, CDR1 is LNHDA and CDR2 SQIVND (reference sequence). With 5 bases removed from V and 0 bases from J, the gap between germline ends came to 11 bases. The CDR3 runs 16 residues. The chain's CDR3 is CASSFRVSSGANVLTF. In DNA, the CDR3 is TGTGCCAGTAGTTTCAGGGTTTCCTCTGGGGCCAACGTCCTGACTTTC.

The chain is built from TRBV5-1 and TRBJ2-1; 14 nucleotides line up with TRBD2. Trimming cost V 2 bases and J 0 bases; bases outside gene matches: 4. CDR1 is SGHRS, CDR2 YFSETQ, per germline. The CDR3 extends over 18 amino acids. The CDR3 loop is CASSFPGLAGDSYNEQFF. The CDR3 bases are TGCGCCAGCAGCTTCCCGGGACTAGCGGGAGACTCCTACAATGAGCAGTTCTTC.

The V and J genes are TRBV5-1 and TRBJ1-4; 11 bases map to TRBD1. V lost 4 bases and J lost 3; bases outside the gene matches: 5. Germline-derived CDR1 and CDR2 are SGHRS and YFSETQ. CDR3 size: 16 residues. CDR3 protein: CASSLDRGLSNEKLFF. The DNA of the CDR3 is TGCGCCAGCAGCCTGGACAGGGGGCTATCTAATGAAAAACTGTTTTTT.

The chain links TRBV6-1 to TRBJ1-5; possible D gene TRBD1, 5 bases. Germline CDR1 and CDR2: MNHNS and SASEGT. Deletions cut 6 bases from V and 0 bases from J, with 12 bases between. The CDR3 has 15 amino acids. CDR3: CASRPRADSNQPQHF. The CDR3, as DNA: TGTGCCAGCAGGCCCAGGGCAGATAGCAATCAGCCCCAGCATTTT.

The chain links TRBV29-1 to TRBJ1-5; D gene unclear. The germline V and J ends were trimmed by 5 bases and 6 bases, with 11 bases remaining between them. CDR1 SQVTM and CDR2 ANQGSEA come from the germline V gene. This CDR3 is built from 12 residues. Here the CDR3 reads CSVLKRGQPQHF. The CDR3 DNA reads TGCAGCGTTCTTAAGCGAGGTCAGCCCCAGCATTTT.

V gene TRBV7-3 combines with J gene TRBJ2-1, with D perhaps TRBD2 (6 bases). V was shortened by 5 bases and J by 12 bases, with 17 bases between the two germline ends. CDR3 length: 13 amino acids. Germline CDR1 SGHTA, CDR2 FQGTGA. The CDR3 loop is CASSIRLGETQFF. The CDR3 bases are TGTGCCAGCAGCATTCGACTAGGCGAGACGCAGTTCTTC.

The chain recombines TRBV12-5 with TRBJ2-2, with D unresolved. This CDR3 spans 14 amino acids. Trimming pared 1 base from V and 1 base from J, leaving 4 bases between. Germline CDR1 and CDR2: LGHNT and FRNRAP. The CDR3 region has the DNA TGTGCTAGTGGTTTGGACAGGAACACCGGGGAGCTGTTTTTT. This codes for CASGLDRNTGELFF.

This rearrangement joins TRBV19 to TRBJ2-3; D not resolved. Germline assignment: CDR1 LNHDA and CDR2 SQIVND (reference sequence). This CDR3 is 12 amino acids long. V lost 0 bases to trimming and J lost 7 bases, with 5 bases between them. The chain's CDR3 is CASSIDINTQYF. DNA for the CDR3: TGTGCCAGTAGTATAGATATTAATACGCAGTATTTT.

The chain joins TRBV7-9 to TRBJ2-7, with a weak D call TRBD1 (6 bases). The CDR3 covers 17 residues. V lost 5 bases to trimming and J lost 5 bases, with 25 bases between them. Per the germline V gene, CDR1 is SEHNR and CDR2 is FQNEAQ (reference sequence). The CDR3 reads CASSQFIPGPQGHEQYF. CDR3 bases: TGTGCCAGCAGCCAATTTATACCCGGGCCACAGGGTCACGAGCAGTACTTC.

The genes are TRBV28 and TRBJ2-7; D is unclear. The CDR3 spans 14 residues. The ends were cut back, 1 base at V and 2 bases at J, with 9 bases in the middle. Germline CDR1 and CDR2: MDHEN and SYDVKM. The CDR3 protein is CASSLLGQTYEQYV. CDR3 sequence (DNA): TGTGCCAGCAGTTTATTGGGCCAGACCTACGAGCAGTACGTC.

CDR3 nucleotide sequence: TGTGCCAGCAGCCCTCGCTCCAACCAGGGGGCTAACAATCAGCCCCAGCATTTT. The encoded protein is CASSPRSNQGANNQPQHF. This chain links TRBV11-2 with TRBJ1-5, with 8 bases lining up with TRBD1. This CDR3 region has 18 residues. Germline V gene sequence: CDR1 SGHAT, CDR2 FQNNGV. J lost 3 bases, V lost 5 bases, and 15 bases had no gene match.

The rearrangement links TRBV30 to TRBJ2-2; TRBD2 is a possible D gene (5 bases). The CDR3 contains 14 residues. V was clipped by 0 bases and J by 0 bases, with 5 bases between them. Germline CDR1 is GTSNPN and CDR2 is SVGIG (reference sequence). The CDR3 bases are TGTGCCTGGAGTGTGGAGGCGAACACCGGGGAGCTGTTTTTT. Its protein is CAWSVEANTGELFF. The full variable domain, rest sourced from reference TRBV30 and TRBJ2-2, is SQTIHQWPATLVQPVGSPLSLECTVEGTSNPNLYWYRQAAGRGLQLLFYSVGIGQISSEVPQNLSASRPQDRQFILSSKKLLLSDSGFYLCAWSVEANTGELFFGEGSRLTVL.

The chain recombines TRBV7-9 with TRBJ1-2; 8 bases are a match to TRBD1. J gave up 8 bases and V 3 bases, and 8 bases lay outside the gene matches. The CDR3 is 14 residues long. Germline V CDR1 and CDR2: SEHNR, FQNEAQ (reference sequence). CDR3: CASSFFDRGVGYTF. The CDR3 DNA is TGTGCCAGCAGCTTCTTTGACAGGGGAGTCGGCTACACCTTC. The full variable domain, its missing parts supplied by reference TRBV7-9 and TRBJ1-2, is DTGVSQNPRHKITKRGQNVTFRCDPISEHNRLYWYRQTLGQGPEFLTYFQNEAQLEKSRLLSDRFSAERPKGSFSTLEIQRTEQGDSAMYLCASSFFDRGVGYTFGSGTRLTVV.

The V call is TRBV5-1, the J call TRBJ2-2; 10 positions match TRBD2. The CDR3 is 15 residues long. Germline values: CDR1 SGHRS, CDR2 YFSETQ. The V and J ends lost 2 bases and 4 bases, in that order; junction bases with no gene match: 2. Written as DNA, the CDR3 is TGCGCCAGCAGCTTCGCTAGCGGGAGCACCGGGGAGCTGTTTTTT. Its protein product is CASSFASGSTGELFF.

V usage is TRBV28 and J usage is TRBJ1-2; D is perhaps TRBD1 (6 bases). The CDR3 length is 14 residues. V was cut by 2 bases and J by 7 bases, with 14 bases left in between. Germline CDR1 MDHEN, CDR2 SYDVKM. CDR3 residues: CASSLSQGQIGYTF. DNA for the CDR3: TGTGCCAGCAGTTTAAGCCAGGGGCAGATTGGCTACACCTTC.

This rearrangement joins TRBV7-8 to TRBJ1-2; D is ambiguous. This CDR3 is built from 16 residues. Deletions cut 1 base from V and 2 bases from J, with 14 bases between. Germline V gene data show CDR1 as SGHVS and CDR2 as FQNEAQ. The DNA for the CDR3 is TGTGCCAGCAGCTTAGGGGGAAAAGGAGGAAACTATGGCTACACCTTC. Translation gives CASSLGGKGGNYGYTF.

This chain links TRBV6-6 with TRBJ1-6, with 7 bases lining up with TRBD1. In germline, CDR1 is MNHNY, CDR2 SVGAGI (reference sequence). The trim removed 5 bases at V and 10 bases at J, leaving 11 bases unmatched. The CDR3 sequence is 15 residues long. In DNA, the CDR3 is TGTGCCAGCAGTAAACAACAGGGGCAGGGGTCACCCCTCCACTTT. Its translation: CASSKQQGQGSPLHF.

This chain uses TRBV6-4 with TRBJ2-1, with 8 bases that match TRBD2. The junction had 3 bases not matched to a gene; V was cut back by 1 base and J by 7 bases. CDR1 is MRHNA and CDR2 is SNTAGT in the germline V gene. CDR3 length: 14 residues. The CDR3, as DNA: TGTGCCAGCAGTGACTTAGCGGGAAAGAATGAGCAGTTCTTC. Protein: CASSDLAGKNEQFF.